This is a list of T cell receptor beta chains from one sample in a study of cytomegalovirus exposure and HLA in healthy donors. Using immunoSEQ multiplex PCR, the repertoire was profiled, and TCRdb retains in-frame clones only, with some absent. The sample records under 200,000 clones, over 75% being singletons. The material sequenced was PBMCs. Receptors originate from a woman aged 45-65 years in good health and CMV-seronegative. CDR3s include the opening cysteine and the closing phenylalanine or tryptophan. The D gene is left open where the match is weak. Clone size is given for some rows only: seen once, a few or many times, or a class if the clone is expanded.

TRBJ2-7	TRBV18	TRBD2	.	CASSPGPYSRLAHPNKQYF	TGTGCCAGCTCACCAGGGCCCTACAGCAGACTAGCGCACCCCAACAAGCAGTACTTC
TRBJ2-2	TRBV5-1	TRBD1	.	CASSRQGDTGELFF	TGCGCCAGCAGTCGACAGGGGGACACCGGGGAGCTGTTTTTT
TRBJ2-2	TRBV28	.	once	CASSFVDTGELFF	TGTGCCAGCAGTTTTGTAGACACCGGGGAGCTGTTTTTT
TRBJ2-2	TRBV2	TRBD1	.	CASRDRGSGELFF	TGTGCCAGCAGGGACAGGGGTTCCGGGGAGCTGTTTTTT
TRBJ1-4	TRBV6-5	.	.	CASSYGQRNEKLFF	TGTGCCAGCAGTTATGGGCAGAGAAATGAAAAACTGTTTTTT
TRBJ1-2	TRBV25-1	TRBD1	.	CASSESDRVWYGYTF	TGTGCCAGCAGTGAATCGGACAGGGTCTGGTATGGCTACACCTTC
TRBJ2-5	TRBV14	.	.	CASSQDGRRGQETQYF	TGTGCCAGCAGCCAAGATGGGCGGAGAGGGCAAGAGACCCAGTACTTC
TRBJ2-2	TRBV6-1	.	.	CASSEAFASTSGELFF	TGTGCCAGCAGTGAAGCCTTCGCTAGCACCTCCGGGGAGCTGTTTTTT
TRBJ2-1	TRBV4-2	.	.	CASSLTSVGARNEQFF	TGTGCCAGCAGCTTAACATCTGTGGGAGCCAGGAATGAGCAGTTCTTC
TRBJ1-3	TRBV15	.	few	CATSRAGNTIYF	TGTGCCACCAGCAGAGCAGGAAACACCATATATTTT
TRBJ1-5	TRBV18	.	.	CASSLDRIYNQPQHF	TGTGCCAGCTCACTAGACAGGATTTACAATCAGCCCCAGCATTTT
TRBJ2-3	TRBV28	TRBD2	.	CAIKAGGNTDTQYF	TGTGCCATCAAAGCGGGAGGCAACACAGATACGCAGTATTTT
TRBJ2-7	TRBV28	.	.	CASRGEDWTYEQYF	TGTGCCAGCAGGGGAGAGGACTGGACCTACGAGCAGTACTTC
TRBJ2-1	TRBV2	TRBD2	.	CASSRTSGTYNEQFF	TGTGCCAGCAGCAGGACTAGCGGGACCTACAATGAGCAGTTCTTC
TRBJ1-6	TRBV11-2	.	.	CASSFSSNSPLHF	TGTGCCAGCAGCTTTTCGTCCAATTCACCCCTCCACTTT
TRBJ2-7	TRBV5-8	.	once	CASSRPGISYEQYF	TGTGCCAGCAGCAGACCGGGAATTTCCTACGAGCAGTACTTC